This T cell receptor beta chain was profiled in a study of CD8+ T cells in alopecia areata. The wider study: Among treated patients, oral tofacitinib was administered at 5 to 10 mg twice daily.

Investigators isolated RNA and reverse transcribed it into cDNA to act as the sequencing template. Generated by immunoSEQ multiplex PCR, the TCRdb table keeps only in-frame clones and is missing some. The sample includes approximately 12,000 clones, 50% to 70% of them seen just once. The study team obtained lesional scalp punch biopsies and peripheral blood from alopecia areata patients. To note about this clone: Its antigen remains unknown.

This CDR3 spans 14 amino acids. With 0 bases removed from V and 14 bases from J, the gap between germline ends came to 15 bases. CDR1 and CDR2 (germline): SGHNT, YYREEE (reference sequence). The study's findings and limits: Sequencing of scalp samples also captures resident alphabeta T cells of normal skin. The study found higher clonality in lesional than normal scalp, especially in alopecia totalis/universalis. Shared TCR sequences were less clear between patients than in mice, possibly partly from HLA diversity.

The specimen was skin. The TCR sequence derives from a human donor with alopecia areata. The chain recombines TRBV5-4 with TRBJ1-6, with a weak D call TRBD1 (6 bases). The CDR3 protein is CASSLEVLGASLHF. The CDR3 DNA is TGTGCCAGCAGCTTGGAGGTTTTGGGGGCATCCCTCCACTTT.